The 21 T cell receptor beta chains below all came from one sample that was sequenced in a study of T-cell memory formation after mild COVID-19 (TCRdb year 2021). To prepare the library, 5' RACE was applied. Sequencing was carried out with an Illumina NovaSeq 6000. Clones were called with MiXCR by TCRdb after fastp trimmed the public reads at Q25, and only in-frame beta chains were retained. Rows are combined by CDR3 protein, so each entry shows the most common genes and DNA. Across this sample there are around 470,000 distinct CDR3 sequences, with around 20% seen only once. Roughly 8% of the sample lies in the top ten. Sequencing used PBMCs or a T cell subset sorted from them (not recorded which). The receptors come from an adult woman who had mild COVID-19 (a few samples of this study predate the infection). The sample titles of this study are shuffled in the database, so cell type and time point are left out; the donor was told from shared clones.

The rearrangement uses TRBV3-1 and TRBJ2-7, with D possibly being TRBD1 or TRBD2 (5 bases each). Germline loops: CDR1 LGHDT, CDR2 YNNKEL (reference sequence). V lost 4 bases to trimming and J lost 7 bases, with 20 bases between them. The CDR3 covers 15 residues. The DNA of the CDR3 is TGTGCCAGCAGCCCAGACGGAGGCAGGGCGATTGAGCAGTACTTC. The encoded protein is CASSPDGGRAIEQYF.

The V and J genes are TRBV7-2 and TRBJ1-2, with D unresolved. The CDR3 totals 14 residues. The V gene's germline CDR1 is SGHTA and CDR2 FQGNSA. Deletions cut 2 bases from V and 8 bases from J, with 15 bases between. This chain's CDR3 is CASSLTIGVEGYTF. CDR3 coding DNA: TGTGCCAGCAGCTTAACTATCGGGGTTGAGGGCTACACCTTC.

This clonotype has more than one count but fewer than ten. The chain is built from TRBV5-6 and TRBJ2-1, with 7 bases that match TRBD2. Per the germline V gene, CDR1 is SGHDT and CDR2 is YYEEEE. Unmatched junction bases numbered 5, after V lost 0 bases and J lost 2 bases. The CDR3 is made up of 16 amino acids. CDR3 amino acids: CASSLGLAEAYNEQFF. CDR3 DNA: TGTGCCAGCAGCTTGGGTCTAGCGGAGGCCTACAATGAGCAGTTCTTC.

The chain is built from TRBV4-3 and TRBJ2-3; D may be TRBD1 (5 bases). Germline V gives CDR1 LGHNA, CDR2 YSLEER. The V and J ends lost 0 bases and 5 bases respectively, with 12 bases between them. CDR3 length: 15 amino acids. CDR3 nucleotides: TGCGCCAGCAGCCAAGATCAGGGCCGCGGAGATACGCAGTATTTT. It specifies CASSQDQGRGDTQYF.

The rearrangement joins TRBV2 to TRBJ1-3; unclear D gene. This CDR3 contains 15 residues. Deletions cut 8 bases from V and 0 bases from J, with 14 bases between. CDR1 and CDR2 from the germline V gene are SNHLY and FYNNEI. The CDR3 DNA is TGTGCCAGCTCTCGGGAGACAACCTCTGGAAACACCATATATTTT. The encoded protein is CASSRETTSGNTIYF.

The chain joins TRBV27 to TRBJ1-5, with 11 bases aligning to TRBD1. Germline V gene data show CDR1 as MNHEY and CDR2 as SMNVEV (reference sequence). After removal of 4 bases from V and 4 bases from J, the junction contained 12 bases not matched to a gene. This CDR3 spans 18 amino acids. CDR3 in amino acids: CASSWTGGSLLLNQPQHF. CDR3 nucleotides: TGTGCCAGCAGTTGGACAGGGGGCTCCCTTCTACTAAATCAGCCCCAGCATTTT.

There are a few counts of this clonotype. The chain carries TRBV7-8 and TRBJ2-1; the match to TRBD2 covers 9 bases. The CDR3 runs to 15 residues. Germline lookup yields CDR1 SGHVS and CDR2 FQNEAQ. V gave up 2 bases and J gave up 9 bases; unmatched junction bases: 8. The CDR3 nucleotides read TGTGCCAGCAGCTTAACAGTAGGACTAGCGAGTGAGCAGTTCTTC. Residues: CASSLTVGLASEQFF.

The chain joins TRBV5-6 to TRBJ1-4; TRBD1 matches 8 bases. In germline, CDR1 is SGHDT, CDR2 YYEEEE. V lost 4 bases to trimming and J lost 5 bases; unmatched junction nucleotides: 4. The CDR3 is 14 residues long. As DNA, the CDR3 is TGTGCCAGCAGCGTATGGACAGGGAATGAAAAACTGTTTTTT. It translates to CASSVWTGNEKLFF.

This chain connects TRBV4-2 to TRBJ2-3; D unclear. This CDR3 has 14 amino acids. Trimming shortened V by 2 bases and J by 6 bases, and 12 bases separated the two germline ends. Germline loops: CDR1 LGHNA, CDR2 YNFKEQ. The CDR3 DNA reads TGTGCCAGCAGCCAACGACCTCACTTGGATACGCAGTATTTT. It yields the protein CASSQRPHLDTQYF.

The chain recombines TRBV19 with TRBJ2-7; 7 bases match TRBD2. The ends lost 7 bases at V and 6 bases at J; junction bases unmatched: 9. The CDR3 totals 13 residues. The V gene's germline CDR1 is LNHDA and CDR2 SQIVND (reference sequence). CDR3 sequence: CASMGGDWGEQYF. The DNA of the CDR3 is TGTGCCAGTATGGGGGGGGATTGGGGCGAGCAGTACTTC.

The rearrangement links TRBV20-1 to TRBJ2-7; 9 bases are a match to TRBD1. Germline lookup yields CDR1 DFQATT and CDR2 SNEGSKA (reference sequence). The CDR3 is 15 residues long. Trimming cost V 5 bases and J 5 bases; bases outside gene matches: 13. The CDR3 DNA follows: TGCAGTGCTTTAGTCACAGGGGGCGAAAGGGACGAGCAGTACTTC. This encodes CSALVTGGERDEQYF.

The DNA of the CDR3 is TGCAGCGTTTCTTCGAACACAGATACGCAGTATTTT. Translation gives CSVSSNTDTQYF. The rearrangement joins TRBV29-1 to TRBJ2-3; unclear D gene. Germline V lookup: CDR1 SQVTM, CDR2 ANQGSEA. The CDR3 extends over 12 amino acids. V was pared by 5 bases and J by 2 bases, with 8 bases between.

CDR3 sequence: CSARDRGVEQFF. The CDR3, as DNA: TGCAGTGCTAGAGATAGAGGGGTCGAGCAGTTCTTC. The chain couples TRBV20-1 to TRBJ2-1; D is possibly TRBD1 or TRBD2 (5 bases each). CDR3 size: 12 residues. V lost 0 bases, J lost 10 bases, and 10 bases lay in between. The V gene's germline CDR1 is DFQATT and CDR2 SNEGSKA (reference sequence).

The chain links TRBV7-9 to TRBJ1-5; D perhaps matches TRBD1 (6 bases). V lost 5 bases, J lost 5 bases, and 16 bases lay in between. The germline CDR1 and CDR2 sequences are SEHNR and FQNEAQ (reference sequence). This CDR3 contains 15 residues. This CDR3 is CASSPWGGRDQPQHF. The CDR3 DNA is TGTGCCAGCAGCCCCTGGGGGGGGCGCGATCAGCCCCAGCATTTT. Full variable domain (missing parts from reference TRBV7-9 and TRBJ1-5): DTGVSQNPRHKITKRGQNVTFRCDPISEHNRLYWYRQTLGQGPEFLTYFQNEAQLEKSRLLSDRFSAERPKGSFSTLEIQRTEQGDSAMYLCASSPWGGRDQPQHFGDGTRLSIL.

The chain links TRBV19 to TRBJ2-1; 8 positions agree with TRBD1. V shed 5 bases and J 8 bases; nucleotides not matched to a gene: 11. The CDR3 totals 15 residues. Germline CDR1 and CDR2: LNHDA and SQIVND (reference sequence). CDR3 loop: CASSAQGATSDEQFF. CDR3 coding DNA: TGTGCCAGTAGTGCCCAGGGGGCTACCAGTGATGAGCAGTTCTTC.

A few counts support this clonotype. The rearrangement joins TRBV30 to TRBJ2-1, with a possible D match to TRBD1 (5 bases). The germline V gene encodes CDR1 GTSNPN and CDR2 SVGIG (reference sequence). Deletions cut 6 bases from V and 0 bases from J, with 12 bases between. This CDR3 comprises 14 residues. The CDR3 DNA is TGTGCCTGTGCAGGGTATCGCTCCTACAATGAGCAGTTCTTC. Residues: CACAGYRSYNEQFF.

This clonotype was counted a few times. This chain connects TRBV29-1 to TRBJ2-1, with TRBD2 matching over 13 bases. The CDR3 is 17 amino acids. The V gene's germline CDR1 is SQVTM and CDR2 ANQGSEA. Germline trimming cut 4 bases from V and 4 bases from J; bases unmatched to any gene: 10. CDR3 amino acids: CSVVGLAGDIPYNEQFF. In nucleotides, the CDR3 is TGCAGCGTTGTAGGACTAGCGGGAGACATACCGTACAATGAGCAGTTCTTC.

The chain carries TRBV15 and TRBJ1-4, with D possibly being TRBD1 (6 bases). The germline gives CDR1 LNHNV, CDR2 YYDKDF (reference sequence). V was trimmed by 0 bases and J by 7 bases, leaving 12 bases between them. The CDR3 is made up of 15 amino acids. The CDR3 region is CATSRDKGGAEKLFF. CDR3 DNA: TGTGCCACCAGCAGAGATAAGGGGGGCGCTGAAAAACTGTTTTTT.

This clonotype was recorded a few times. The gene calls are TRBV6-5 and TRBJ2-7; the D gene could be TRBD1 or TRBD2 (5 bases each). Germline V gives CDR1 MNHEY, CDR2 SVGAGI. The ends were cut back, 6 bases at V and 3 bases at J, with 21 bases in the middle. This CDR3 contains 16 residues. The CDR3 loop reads CASSPVGVGAYYEQYF. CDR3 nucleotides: TGTGCCAGCAGCCCCGTCGGCGTCGGGGCCTACTACGAGCAGTACTTC.

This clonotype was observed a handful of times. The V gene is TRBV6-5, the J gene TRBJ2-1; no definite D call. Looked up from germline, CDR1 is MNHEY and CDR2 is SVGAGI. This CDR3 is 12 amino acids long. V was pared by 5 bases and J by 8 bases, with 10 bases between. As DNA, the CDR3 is TGTGCCAGCAGTCACCCCGGAGATGAGCAGTTCTTC. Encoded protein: CASSHPGDEQFF.

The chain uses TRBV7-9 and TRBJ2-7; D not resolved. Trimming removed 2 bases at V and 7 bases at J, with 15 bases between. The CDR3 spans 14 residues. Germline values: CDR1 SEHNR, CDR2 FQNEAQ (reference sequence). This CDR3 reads CASSLPQKPREQYF. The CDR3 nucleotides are TGTGCCAGCAGCTTACCGCAGAAGCCTCGGGAGCAGTACTTC. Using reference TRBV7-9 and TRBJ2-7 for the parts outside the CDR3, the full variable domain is DTGVSQNPRHKITKRGQNVTFRCDPISEHNRLYWYRQTLGQGPEFLTYFQNEAQLEKSRLLSDRFSAERPKGSFSTLEIQRTEQGDSAMYLCASSLPQKPREQYFGPGTRLTVT.